The next 10 T cell receptor beta chains were all read from a single sample in a study of T-cell reconstitution after alpha-beta-depleted transplantation in children. Preparing the TCRbeta library involved the use of unique molecular identifiers. From the PCR reads, TCRdb called clonotypes with MiXCR, one entry per CDR3 protein. The sample holds a few hundred thousand distinct CDR3 sequences, more than 7.5% seen once. Sequences were derived from PBMCs from the stem cell graft donor, sampled from the stem cell graft. These receptors came from a human donor who donated a stem cell graft to a child with SCID.

This clonotype was observed many times. This chain connects TRBV5-1 to TRBJ1-5; D gene ambiguous. Trimming took 0 bases from V and 7 from J, leaving 11 bases between them. Germline CDR1 is SGHRS and CDR2 is YFSETQ. The CDR3 contains 14 residues. The CDR3 spells CASSLDSSRQPQHF. In DNA form, the CDR3 reads TGCGCCAGCAGCTTGGACAGCTCGAGGCAGCCCCAGCATTTT.

This clonotype was seen many times. This rearrangement joins TRBV5-6 to TRBJ1-1; D call uncertain. V was pared by 2 bases and J by 4 bases, with 15 bases between. The CDR3 spans 15 residues. Germline values: CDR1 SGHDT, CDR2 YYEEEE. This CDR3 reads CASSLGNRRITEAFF. CDR3 sequence (DNA): TGTGCCAGCAGCTTAGGGAACCGACGGATCACTGAAGCTTTCTTT.

This clonotype was detected ten times or more. The chain combines TRBV7-2 with TRBJ1-1; no definite D call. Germline CDR1 is SGHTA and CDR2 is FQGNSA. This CDR3 comprises 14 residues. Between the trimmed V and J ends, which lost 7 bases and 2 bases, there was a span of 14 bases. The CDR3, as DNA: TGTGCCAGCAACGTAAAGAGCCTAAACACTGAAGCTTTCTTT. Amino acid sequence: CASNVKSLNTEAFF.

This clonotype is medium-sized (0.01 to 0.1%) within its sample. The chain combines TRBV12-3 or TRBV12-4 with TRBJ2-7; D call uncertain. The ends were cut back, 6 bases at V and 1 base at J, with 7 bases in the middle. The CDR3 contains 12 residues. CDR3 nucleotide sequence: TGTGCCAGCAGCTTGGGTTCCTACGAGCAGTACTTC. Protein: CASSLGSYEQYF.

This clonotype was recorded only once. A clone one base away is much larger, so this may be a read error. The chain is built from TRBV7-3 and TRBJ1-1, with D tentatively TRBD1 (5 bases). V lost 5 bases and J lost 6, with 13 bases in between. The CDR3 loop spans 13 amino acids. Germline CDR1 SGHTA, CDR2 FQGTGA. This CDR3 reads CASSRQSSPEAFF. CDR3 sequence (DNA): TGTGCCAGCAGCAGACAGTCGTCCCCTGAAGCTTTCTTT.

In its sample, this clonotype was seen many times. The rearrangement links TRBV5-1 to TRBJ2-5; D may be TRBD1 (5 bases). Germline V gives CDR1 SGHRS, CDR2 YFSETQ. This CDR3 has 13 amino acids. Trimming pared 1 base from V and 5 bases from J, leaving 9 bases between. The DNA for the CDR3 is TGCGCCAGCAGCTTGATCAGGGCGGAGACCCAGTACTTC. It yields the protein CASSLIRAETQYF.

The CDR3 is CASSARQNTEAFF. CDR3 DNA: TGTGCCAGCAGCGCGCGACAGAACACTGAAGCTTTCTTT. The rearrangement links TRBV9 to TRBJ1-1; D gene unclear. Per the germline V gene, CDR1 is SGDLS and CDR2 is YYNGEE. V was pared by 3 bases and J by 1 base, with 7 bases between. The CDR3 is made up of 13 amino acids.

The V gene is TRBV18, the J gene TRBJ2-5, with 8 nucleotides matching TRBD1. The V and J ends lost 6 bases and 5 bases, in that order; junction bases with no gene match: 8. Germline CDR1 is KGHSH and CDR2 is LQKENI. The CDR3 is 14 residues long. Here the CDR3 DNA reads TGTGCCAGCTCGGAGACAGGGGTAGCGGAGACCCAGTACTTC. It translates to CASSETGVAETQYF.

At least ten counts were recorded for this clonotype. The genes are TRBV12-3 or TRBV12-4 and TRBJ1-1, with D possibly TRBD1 on 6 matching bases. The V end was cut by 3 bases, the J end by 7 bases, with 12 bases between. There are 13 residues in the CDR3. CDR3 sequence (DNA): TGTGCCAGCAGTTTCCCCGGCAGGGGTGAAGCTTTCTTT. As protein: CASSFPGRGEAFF.

This clonotype was observed at least ten times. The chain recombines TRBV20-1 with TRBJ1-1, with a weak D call TRBD1 (6 bases). V shed 1 base and J shed 1 base, with 10 bases lying between them. Looked up from germline, CDR1 is DFQATT and CDR2 is SNEGSKA (reference sequence). The CDR3 length is 14 residues. The CDR3 nucleotides read TGCAGTGCTAGAGCTCGGACAGCGAACACTGAAGCTTTCTTT. This translates into CSARARTANTEAFF.